These 27 T cell receptor beta chains originate from one sample sequenced in a study of cytomegalovirus exposure and HLA in healthy donors. With 60 Vbeta and 13 Jbeta primers, the PCR was carried out. Measured with immunoSEQ multiplex PCR; TCRdb has only the in-frame clones, and not every one. The sample consists of 110,000 to 150,000 clones, over 60% of them appearing once. The sample comprised PBMCs. The receptors originated from a man aged 35-49 years in good health and CMV-seronegative.

The V call is TRBV11-2, the J call TRBJ1-1; D gene ambiguous. V shed 7 bases and J shed 6 bases, with 15 bases lying between them. The length of the CDR3 is 13 residues. Germline V gives CDR1 SGHAT, CDR2 FQNNGV. CDR3 region: CASKAGSHAEAFF. The DNA of the CDR3 is TGTGCCAGCAAAGCGGGAAGTCATGCTGAAGCTTTCTTT.

This clone was picked up one time. This chain joins TRBV27 and TRBJ1-6; the match to TRBD1 covers 8 bases. Germline CDR1 is MNHEY and CDR2 is SMNVEV (reference sequence). With V trimmed by 2 bases and J by 8 bases, 2 bases remained unmatched. This CDR3 comprises 14 residues. The CDR3 region is CASSLPGGHSPLHF. The CDR3 nucleotides are TGTGCCAGCAGTTTACCAGGGGGCCATTCACCCCTCCACTTT.

The V gene is TRBV5-1, the J gene TRBJ1-1; TRBD1 matches 7 bases. The J segment lost 1 base and the V segment lost 3 bases, leaving 6 bases of the junction unmatched. The germline V gene encodes CDR1 SGHRS and CDR2 YFSETQ. This CDR3 spans 15 amino acids. The CDR3 DNA follows: TGCGCCAGCAGCTACGGGGCAGGGGGGAACACTGAAGCTTTCTTT. Its translation: CASSYGAGGNTEAFF.

This clone was observed once. Mismatch with germline at one junction end may stem from a read error. The chain uses TRBV7-9 and TRBJ1-2, with a possible D match to TRBD1 (5 bases). The CDR3 spans 14 residues. Germline CDR1 is SEHNR and CDR2 is FQNEAQ (reference sequence). The CDR3: CASSLDRTYYGYPF. For the CDR3, the DNA is TGTGCCAGCAGCTTAGACAGGACCTACTATGGCTACCCCTTC.

V usage is TRBV7-9 and J usage is TRBJ1-1; 9 bases agree with TRBD1. The CDR3 contains 13 residues. Germline CDR1 reads SEHNR; CDR2 reads FQNEAQ (reference sequence). V was pared by 5 bases and J by 8 bases, with 6 bases of the junction left unmatched. The CDR3 spells CASSAQGASEAFF. The CDR3 region has the DNA TGTGCCAGCAGCGCACAGGGGGCATCGGAAGCTTTCTTT. The variable domain in full, with the rest retrieved from reference TRBV7-9 and TRBJ1-1, is DTGVSQNPRHKITKRGQNVTFRCDPISEHNRLYWYRQTLGQGPEFLTYFQNEAQLEKSRLLSDRFSAERPKGSFSTLEIQRTEQGDSAMYLCASSAQGASEAFFGQGTRLTVV.

V and J are TRBV28 and TRBJ2-7, with no clear D. Trimming stripped 5 bases from V and 7 bases from J, with 15 bases between. This CDR3 comprises 13 residues. The V gene's germline CDR1 is MDHEN and CDR2 SYDVKM. The CDR3 sequence is CASSEASRPEQYF. In nucleotides, the CDR3 is TGTGCCAGCAGTGAAGCAAGCCGCCCGGAGCAGTACTTC. Based on the CDR3 plus reference TRBV28 and TRBJ2-7, the full variable domain is DVKVTQSSRYLVKRTGEKVFLECVQDMDHENMFWYRQDPGLGLRLIYFSYDVKMKEKGDIPEGYSVSREKKERFSLILESASTNQTSMYLCASSEASRPEQYFGPGTRLTVT.

This clone has a handful of counts. J is TRBJ1-2 and V is TRBV5-8; TRBD1 agrees at 10 bases. The ends lost 0 bases at V and 2 bases at J; junction bases unmatched: 1. The CDR3 loop spans 15 amino acids. CDR1 is SGHTS and CDR2 is YDEGEE in the germline V gene. In DNA, the CDR3 is TGTGCCAGCAGCTTGGGACAGGGGGCGAACTATGGCTACACCTTC. It yields the protein CASSLGQGANYGYTF. The variable domain in full, with the rest retrieved from reference TRBV5-8 and TRBJ1-2, is EAGVTQSPTHLIKTRGQQATLRCSPISGHTSVYWYQQALGLGLQFLLWYDEGEERNRGNFPPRFSGRQFPNYSSELNVNALELEDSALYLCASSLGQGANYGYTFGSGTRLTVV.

V and J are TRBV23-1 and TRBJ2-7, with TRBD2 matching 7 bases. TRBV23-1 is an open reading frame, and its role is uncertain. With 5 bases clipped from V and 4 bases from J, the junction kept 11 bases outside the gene matches. The CDR3 is 15 residues long. In DNA form, the CDR3 reads TGCGCCAGCAGTTGGGGTCTAGCGGTATTGTACGAGCAGTACTTC. It encodes CASSWGLAVLYEQYF.

The V and J genes are TRBV5-1 and TRBJ2-5, with 9 bases fitting TRBD1. Germline CDR1 is SGHRS and CDR2 is YFSETQ. Trimming at V came to 2 bases and at J to 1 base, leaving 3 bases not matched to a gene. The CDR3 loop spans 15 amino acids. The CDR3 DNA sequence: TGCGCCAGCAGCTTCCTACAGGGGGCCCAAGAGACCCAGTACTTC. This gives the protein CASSFLQGAQETQYF.

On this clone: Within the sample, other DNA sequences also encode this same CDR3. The chain recombines TRBV5-1 with TRBJ1-5, with D perhaps matching TRBD1 (5 bases). Germline V gene sequence: CDR1 SGHRS, CDR2 YFSETQ. The CDR3 totals 14 residues. Trimming removed 4 bases at V and 5 bases at J, with 13 bases between. The CDR3 DNA reads as TGCGCCAGCAGCCGCACGGGGGGGGATCAGCCCCAGCATTTT. Protein sequence: CASSRTGGDQPQHF.

This chain joins TRBV5-6 and TRBJ2-5; TRBD1 might be the D (5 bases). Trimming took 1 base from V and 2 from J, leaving 9 bases between them. This CDR3 comprises 14 residues. Germline V gives CDR1 SGHDT, CDR2 YYEEEE. The CDR3 DNA reads TGTGCCAGCAGCTTGAAGGGGTGGCAAGAGACCCAGTACTTC. It translates to CASSLKGWQETQYF.

This sequence joins TRBV27 and TRBJ1-1; 8 nucleotides line up with TRBD1. The germline V gene encodes CDR1 MNHEY and CDR2 SMNVEV (reference sequence). Trimming took 5 bases from V and 4 from J; bases not matched to a gene: 3. The CDR3 has 13 amino acids. The CDR3 loop is CASSITGGTEAFF. The DNA for the CDR3 is TGTGCCAGCAGTATAACAGGGGGCACTGAAGCTTTCTTT.

The chain recombines TRBV5-1 with TRBJ2-2; a weak D match, TRBD2 (5 bases). V was shortened by 0 bases and J by 6 bases, with 12 bases between the two germline ends. CDR1 is SGHRS, CDR2 YFSETQ, per germline. The CDR3 is made up of 15 amino acids. The CDR3 here is CASSLDGIYAGELFF. DNA for the CDR3: TGCGCCAGCAGCTTGGACGGGATTTACGCCGGGGAGCTGTTTTTT.

The rearrangement links TRBV6-5 to TRBJ1-2; perhaps TRBD1 as D (6 bases). CDR3 length: 16 residues. V was pared by 2 bases and J by 4 bases, with 17 bases between. Germline CDR1 reads MNHEY; CDR2 reads SVGAGI. The CDR3: CASSYDQVTGRYGYTF. CDR3 in DNA: TGTGCCAGCAGTTACGACCAAGTGACAGGTCGCTATGGCTACACCTTC.

The rearrangement joins TRBV7-9 to TRBJ2-1; 8 bases map to TRBD2. There are 15 residues in the CDR3. With 1 base clipped from V and 7 bases from J, the junction kept 6 bases outside the gene matches. CDR1 SEHNR and CDR2 FQNEAQ come from the germline V gene (reference sequence). The CDR3 DNA is TGTGCCAGCAGCTTAGTGGTAGCGGGGATAAATGAGCAGTTCTTC. Its translation is CASSLVVAGINEQFF.

The V gene is TRBV4-2, the J gene TRBJ2-2; 13 positions match TRBD2. With V trimmed by 0 bases and J by 0 bases, 10 bases remained unmatched. This CDR3 is built from 21 residues. Germline-derived CDR1 and CDR2 are LGHNA and YNFKEQ. CDR3 protein: CASSQDGAGTSGGANTGELFF. In DNA, the CDR3 is TGTGCCAGCAGCCAAGATGGCGCCGGCACTAGCGGGGGGGCGAACACCGGGGAGCTGTTTTTT.

The genes are TRBV29-1 and TRBJ1-5, with 7 bases that match TRBD1. Trimming took 7 bases from V and 4 from J; bases not matched to a gene: 4. The CDR3 spans 12 residues. Looked up from germline, CDR1 is SQVTM and CDR2 is ANQGSEA. CDR3 sequence (DNA): TGCAGCGCTGGACAGGAGAATCAGCCCCAGCATTTT. Encoded protein: CSAGQENQPQHF.

The rearrangement uses TRBV28 and TRBJ1-5, with 8 nucleotides matching TRBD1. Trimming cost V 5 bases and J 6 bases; bases outside gene matches: 9. Per germline, CDR1 MDHEN and CDR2 SYDVKM. The CDR3 runs 15 residues. CDR3 amino acids: CASSNRDRRIQPQHF. Here the CDR3 DNA reads TGTGCCAGCAGTAACCGGGACAGGAGGATTCAGCCCCAGCATTTT.

The rearrangement joins TRBV6-5 to TRBJ1-2; D is possibly TRBD1 (6 bases). This CDR3 contains 13 residues. The V end lost 2 bases, the J end lost 8 bases, and 12 bases lay between the germline ends. The germline V gene has CDR1 MNHEY and CDR2 SVGAGI. The chain's CDR3 is CASSYVTGEGYTF. The CDR3 bases are TGTGCCAGCAGTTACGTGACAGGCGAAGGCTACACCTTC.

V is TRBV2 and J is TRBJ1-1, with D perhaps matching TRBD1 (6 bases). The V end lost 11 bases, the J end lost 0 bases, and 13 bases lay between the germline ends. CDR3 length equals 13 residues. Germline-derived CDR1 and CDR2 are SNHLY and FYNNEI. Here the CDR3 reads CAGQTGLNTEAFF. For the CDR3, the DNA is TGTGCCGGACAGACAGGTCTGAACACTGAAGCTTTCTTT.

The V and J genes are TRBV29-1 and TRBJ2-7, with 9 bases identical to TRBD1. The CDR3 consists of 15 residues. V was pared by 6 bases and J by 2 bases, with 11 bases of the junction left unmatched. CDR1 SQVTM and CDR2 ANQGSEA come from the germline V gene. The CDR3 DNA reads TGCAGCGTCGCCCCTGAGTGGGACAGGGCCTACGAGCAGTACTTC. It codes for CSVAPEWDRAYEQYF.

The V and J genes are TRBV6-6 and TRBJ1-1; tentative D call: TRBD1 (5 bases). V dropped 4 bases and J dropped 5 bases, with 14 bases sitting between them. This CDR3 comprises 14 residues. Germline-derived CDR1 and CDR2 are MNHNY and SVGAGI (reference sequence). The chain's CDR3 is CASSSSGGETEAFF. CDR3 in DNA: TGTGCCAGCAGTTCCTCCGGGGGGGAGACTGAAGCTTTCTTT.

This rearrangement joins TRBV9 to TRBJ1-4, with unresolved D. There are 14 residues in the CDR3. CDR1 SGDLS and CDR2 YYNGEE come from the germline V gene. Trimming took 0 bases from V and 8 from J, leaving 11 bases between them. CDR3 sequence: CASSVGAIEEKLFF. CDR3 sequence (DNA): TGTGCCAGCAGCGTAGGGGCCATAGAGGAAAAACTGTTTTTT.

This clone has a single count. J is TRBJ1-1 and V is TRBV7-6; the match to TRBD1 covers 12 bases. The germline V gene has CDR1 SGHVS and CDR2 FNYEAQ. The CDR3 is made up of 18 amino acids. The V and J ends lost 3 bases and 1 base, in that order; junction bases with no gene match: 9. The CDR3 DNA reads TGTGCCAGCAGCTTCCCCGGGACAGGGGGCAATGAGAACACTGAAGCTTTCTTT. Protein product: CASSFPGTGGNENTEAFF.

This clone was detected only a few times. The gene calls are TRBV6-5 and TRBJ2-7; 10 nucleotides line up with TRBD2. Germline V CDR1 and CDR2: MNHEY, SVGAGI. The CDR3 is 14 amino acids. With V trimmed by 4 bases and J by 7 bases, 7 bases remained unmatched. The CDR3 bases are TGTGCCAGCAGTTTTGCTAGCGGGGGCTGGGAGCAGTACTTC. Encoded protein: CASSFASGGWEQYF.

This clone has only one observation. V usage is TRBV7-6 and J usage is TRBJ2-3; TRBD2 matches at 10 bases. The CDR3 sequence is 17 residues long. CDR1 is SGHVS, CDR2 FNYEAQ, per germline. The CDR3 region has the DNA TGTGCGGTGTTGGAGGGCAGACTAGCGGGTGGGACCGATACGCAGTATTTT. It specifies CAVLEGRLAGGTDTQYF.

The chain has TRBV7-2 and TRBJ2-7, with 7 bases matching TRBD1. This CDR3 spans 14 amino acids. Germline-derived CDR1 and CDR2 are SGHTA and FQGNSA. The ends lost 5 bases at V and 2 bases at J; junction bases unmatched: 6. The CDR3 spells CASSARDSTYEQYF. In nucleotides, the CDR3 is TGTGCCAGCAGCGCACGGGACAGCACCTACGAGCAGTACTTC.